This T cell receptor beta chain is drawn from a study of OX40 agonist ivuxolimab in advanced cancers. The assay was immunoSEQ multiplex PCR, and TCRdb's table has in-frame clones only and misses some. The sample holds some 150,000 clones, about 93% seen once. The CDR3 has 14 amino acids. Per germline, CDR1 MDHEN and CDR2 SYDVKM. The V end was cut by 6 bases, the J end by 7 bases, with 18 bases between. This TCR came from an adult with an advanced solid tumor such as melanoma, head and neck, liver or kidney cancer. The rearrangement uses TRBV28 and TRBJ2-5; D could derive from TRBD1 or TRBD2 (6 bases each). The starting material was CD4+ or CD8+ T cells sorted from blood, obtained in a trial of the OX40 agonist ivuxolimab. The CDR3, as DNA: TGTGCCAGCAGACGTGGGGGGCGTGATGGGACCCAGTACTTC. It codes for CASRRGGRDGTQYF.